The clone carrying this T cell receptor beta chain was detected only once. Original processing notes: Estimates of nucleated cell counts were drawn from the amplification of reference gene primers. Clones were read by immunoSEQ multiplex PCR, and TCRdb kept only the in-frame ones, dropping some. The D gene and trimming were derived from the DNA, and the V and J assignments and clone size from that table. The sample comprises about 73,000 clones, 65% to 85% of which are singletons, and 25% to 30% rests with the top ten. The data originate from a study of blood T cell repertoires in COVID-19. The overall study: Spain, Italy and the United States supplied samples that represented acute and convalescent COVID-19. In each case, the material was cDNA or gDNA derived from T cells, B-cell-depleted T cells, or PBMCs.

The V end was cut by 4 bases, the J end by 0 bases, with 19 bases between. The CDR3 spans 19 residues. CDR1 is SGHTA, CDR2 FQGTGA, per germline. This TCR was sampled from a human donor in a cohort sampled during active COVID-19. Material for sequencing was peripheral blood. J is TRBJ1-6 and V is TRBV7-3; D is ambiguous. This CDR3 reads CASSSRLAGVSSYNSPLHF. CDR3 sequence (DNA): TGTGCCAGCAGCTCGCGCTTAGCCGGGGTTAGCTCCTATAATTCACCCCTCCACTTT.